The entry that follows covers one T cell receptor (beta chain) sequence. This receptor's antigen is unknown. One base away there is no much larger clone; base qualities are not given. The sample originates from a study of identical twins (dated by TCRdb to 2016 to 2017). Describing the broader study: The study deep-sequenced TCR alpha and beta repertoires from monozygotic twins, unrelated adults of various ages and cord blood to test whether fetal clonotypes persist. To rule out contamination, replicate twin experiments were performed at different times with different library preparation protocols. General conclusions and limits of the study: Recombination models systematically underestimated out-of-frame TCR alpha sharing in monozygotic twins but agreed with sharing between unrelated individuals. Fewer insertions were carried by abundant cord blood beta clonotypes, a similar but weaker trend appeared in young adult naive repertoires, and no such trend appeared in memory repertoires. A weaker excess of twin sharing was found in beta out-of-frame sequences because the signal-to-noise ratio was lowered by fewer shared sequences. Because the same donors could not be followed over many years, the conclusions depended on cross-sectional statistical analysis. Compared with coincidental sharing between unrelated individuals, an excess of low generation-probability sequences was observed among out-of-frame TCR alpha sequences shared between twins. Zero-insertion analyses could be partly confounded by invariant T cells such as MAIT and iNKT, though diverse VJ usage argued against such confounding for most clonotypes.

Every donor in the study was a healthy Caucasian. Three pairs of female monozygotic twins, all aged 18 to 29 years, were included in the twin cohort. Peripheral blood mononuclear cells were used as the source from which RNA for TCR libraries was isolated. Library preparation used 5' RACE. TCRdb shows the sequencer as Illumina HiSeq 2000. A universal primer binding site was added through template switching, and the final cDNA carried a unique molecular identifier so that TCR cDNA molecules could be counted accurately. Specific primers in the conserved constant-segment region were used to synthesize first-strand cDNA for the TCR alpha and beta chains. Each cDNA library was double barcoded, with a SMART-Mk sample barcode plus Illumina barcodes, to control for contamination. TruSeq adapter sequences and Illumina sample barcodes were added in two successive PCR steps. Sequencing of the TCR alpha and beta cDNA libraries was done on the Illumina HiSeq platform using custom primers. The authors' analysis ran thus. Raw reads were processed with MiGEC to extract unique molecular identifiers, and MiXCR was used to determine CDR3 positions. For each individual, recombination models were inferred using an EM algorithm with the repgenHMM and IGoR tools. Shared clonotype analysis was performed with the tcR package in R, normalizing sharing by the product of cloneset sizes. To study raw recombination free of thymic and clonal selection effects, out-of-frame nonproductive sequences were analyzed. TCRdb reprocessed the public reads (quality trimming at Q25 with fastp, clone calling with MiXCR) and kept in-frame beta chains. Identical CDR3 proteins give one entry, which carries the most common genes and DNA. The V and J calls come from TCRdb's annotation, not from the publication. The sample table shows 500,000 to 700,000 distinct CDR3 sequences, and roughly 6.6% are seen once. 1.6% of the sample is in the top ten clones.

Its CDR3 holds 15 amino acids, cysteine through phenylalanine. The read is trimmed to its CDR3 DNA, 45 bases read in frame from base 1. CDR1 is given as SGHRS and CDR2 as YFSETQ, both from the germline V gene. For this chain, trimming is 2 bases at the V end and 8 bases at the J end, and the number of junction bases without a gene match is 9. The same data also went into a second study, on yellow fever vaccine responses in identical twins. That second publication adds: The T cell response to vaccination in identical twins was reported by the authors to appear partly convergent and partly personalized. In identical twins, the study followed T cell clones that responded to the vaccine with precision.

The chain uses TRBV5-1 and TRBJ2-1; TRBD2 agrees with 8 junctional bases. The TCR originated in a woman aged 18-29 years in good health. Material for sequencing was PBMCs. Here the CDR3 is given as CASSFAGGRPDEQFF. The DNA reads as follows: TGCGCCAGCAGCTTCGCGGGGGGCAGGCCCGATGAGCAGTTCTTC.